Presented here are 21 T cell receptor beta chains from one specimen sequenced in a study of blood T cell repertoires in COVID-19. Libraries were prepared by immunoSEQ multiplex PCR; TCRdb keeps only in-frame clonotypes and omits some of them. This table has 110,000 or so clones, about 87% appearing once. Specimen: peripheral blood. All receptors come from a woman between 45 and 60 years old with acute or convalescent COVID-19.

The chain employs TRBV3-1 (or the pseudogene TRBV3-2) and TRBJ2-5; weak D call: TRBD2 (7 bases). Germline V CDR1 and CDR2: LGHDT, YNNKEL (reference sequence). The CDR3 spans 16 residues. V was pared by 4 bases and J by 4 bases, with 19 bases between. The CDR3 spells CASSPGARGAGETQYF. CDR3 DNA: TGTGCCAGCAGCCCGGGGGCCCGGGGGGCAGGAGAGACCCAGTACTTC.

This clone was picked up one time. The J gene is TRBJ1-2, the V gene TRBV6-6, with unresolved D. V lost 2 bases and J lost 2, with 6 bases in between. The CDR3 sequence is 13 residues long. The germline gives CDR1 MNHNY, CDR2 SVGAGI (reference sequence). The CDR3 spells CASSYTDNYGYTF. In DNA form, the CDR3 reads TGTGCCAGCAGTTACACAGACAACTATGGCTACACCTTC.

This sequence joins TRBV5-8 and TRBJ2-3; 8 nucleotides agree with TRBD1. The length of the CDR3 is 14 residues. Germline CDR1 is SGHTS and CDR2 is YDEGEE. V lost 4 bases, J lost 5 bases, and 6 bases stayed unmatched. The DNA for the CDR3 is TGTGCCAGCAGCGGGCCAGGGGGCGTAGATACGCAGTATTTT. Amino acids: CASSGPGGVDTQYF.

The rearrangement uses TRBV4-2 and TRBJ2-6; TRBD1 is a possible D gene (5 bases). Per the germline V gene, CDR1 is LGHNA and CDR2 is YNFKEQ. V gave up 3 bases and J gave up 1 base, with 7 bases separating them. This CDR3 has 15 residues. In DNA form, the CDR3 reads TGTGCCAGCAGCCAGCCAGGGTCTGGGGCCAACGTCCTGACTTTC. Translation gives CASSQPGSGANVLTF.

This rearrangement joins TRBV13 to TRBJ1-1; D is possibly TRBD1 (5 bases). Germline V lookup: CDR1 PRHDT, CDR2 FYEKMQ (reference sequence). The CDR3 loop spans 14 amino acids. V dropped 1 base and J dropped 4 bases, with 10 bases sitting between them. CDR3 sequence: CASSLVGVGTEAFF. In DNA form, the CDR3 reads TGTGCCAGCAGCTTAGTAGGGGTGGGCACTGAAGCTTTCTTT.

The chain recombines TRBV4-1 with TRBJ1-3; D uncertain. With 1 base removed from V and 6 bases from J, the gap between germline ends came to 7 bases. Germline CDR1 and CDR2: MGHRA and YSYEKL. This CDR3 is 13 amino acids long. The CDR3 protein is CASSQVLANTIYF. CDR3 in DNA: TGCGCCAGCAGCCAAGTGTTGGCAAACACCATATATTTT.

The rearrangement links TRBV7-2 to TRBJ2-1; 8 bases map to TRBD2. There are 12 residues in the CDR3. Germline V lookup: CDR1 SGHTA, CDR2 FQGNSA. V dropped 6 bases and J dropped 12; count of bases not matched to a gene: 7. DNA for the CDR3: TGTGCCAGCAGTTGGGAGCGGGAGAGGCAGTTCTTC. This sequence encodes CASSWERERQFF.

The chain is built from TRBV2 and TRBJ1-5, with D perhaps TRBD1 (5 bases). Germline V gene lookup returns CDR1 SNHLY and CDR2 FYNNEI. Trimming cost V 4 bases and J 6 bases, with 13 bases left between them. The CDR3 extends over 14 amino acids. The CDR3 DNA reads TGTGCCAGCAGTGGTGGGAGGGGCGGTCAGCCCCAGCATTTT. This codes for CASSGGRGGQPQHF.

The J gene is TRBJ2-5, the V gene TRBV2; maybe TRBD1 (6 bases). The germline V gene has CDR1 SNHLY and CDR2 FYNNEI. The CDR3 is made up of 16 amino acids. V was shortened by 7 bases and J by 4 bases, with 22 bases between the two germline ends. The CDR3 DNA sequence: TGTGCCAGCACTTATCTGGAGCTGGGGGCCGGAGAGACCCAGTACTTC. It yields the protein CASTYLELGAGETQYF.

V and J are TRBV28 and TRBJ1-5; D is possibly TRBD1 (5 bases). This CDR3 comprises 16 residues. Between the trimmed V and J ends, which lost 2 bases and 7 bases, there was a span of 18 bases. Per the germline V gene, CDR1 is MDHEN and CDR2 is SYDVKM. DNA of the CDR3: TGTGCCAGCAGTTTAATTCGGGCAGGGAATGAACAGCCCCAGCATTTT. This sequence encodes CASSLIRAGNEQPQHF. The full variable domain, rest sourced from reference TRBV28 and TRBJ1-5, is DVKVTQSSRYLVKRTGEKVFLECVQDMDHENMFWYRQDPGLGLRLIYFSYDVKMKEKGDIPEGYSVSREKKERFSLILESASTNQTSMYLCASSLIRAGNEQPQHFGDGTRLSIL.

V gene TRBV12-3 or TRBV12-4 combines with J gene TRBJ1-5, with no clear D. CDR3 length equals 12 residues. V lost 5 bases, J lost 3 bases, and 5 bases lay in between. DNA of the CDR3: TGTGCCAGCAGTAAGCTCAATCAGCCCCAGCATTTT. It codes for CASSKLNQPQHF.

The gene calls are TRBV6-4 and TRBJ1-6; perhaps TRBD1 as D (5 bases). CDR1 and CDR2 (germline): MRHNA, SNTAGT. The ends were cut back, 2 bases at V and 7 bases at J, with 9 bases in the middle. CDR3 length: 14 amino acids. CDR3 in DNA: TGTGCCAGCAGTGACCTGGCAGGGAATTCACCCCTCCACTTT. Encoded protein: CASSDLAGNSPLHF.

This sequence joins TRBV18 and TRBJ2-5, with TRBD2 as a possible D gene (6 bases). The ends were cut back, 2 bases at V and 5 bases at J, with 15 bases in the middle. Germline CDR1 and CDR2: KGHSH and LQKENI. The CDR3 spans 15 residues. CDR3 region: CASSPTAEGRETQYF. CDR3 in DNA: TGTGCCAGCTCACCAACGGCCGAGGGGAGGGAGACCCAGTACTTC.

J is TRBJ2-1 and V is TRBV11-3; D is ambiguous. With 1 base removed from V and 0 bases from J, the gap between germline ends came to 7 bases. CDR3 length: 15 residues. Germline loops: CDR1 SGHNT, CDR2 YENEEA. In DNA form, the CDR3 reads TGTGCCAGCAGCTTAGGTGGCAGCTCCTACAATGAGCAGTTCTTC. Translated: CASSLGGSSYNEQFF.

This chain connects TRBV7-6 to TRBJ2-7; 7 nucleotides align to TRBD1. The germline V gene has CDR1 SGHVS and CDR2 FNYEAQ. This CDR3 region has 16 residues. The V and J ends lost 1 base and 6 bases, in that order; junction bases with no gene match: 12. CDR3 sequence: CASSLVLGTQGREQYF. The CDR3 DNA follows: TGTGCCAGCAGCTTAGTTTTGGGGACACAGGGGCGCGAGCAGTACTTC.

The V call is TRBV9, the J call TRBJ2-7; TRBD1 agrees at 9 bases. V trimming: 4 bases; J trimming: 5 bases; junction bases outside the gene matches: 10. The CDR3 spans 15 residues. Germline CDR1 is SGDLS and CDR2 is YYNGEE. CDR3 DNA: TGTGCCAGCAGCAAAGCGGGACAGGGATTCCACGAGCAGTACTTC. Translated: CASSKAGQGFHEQYF.

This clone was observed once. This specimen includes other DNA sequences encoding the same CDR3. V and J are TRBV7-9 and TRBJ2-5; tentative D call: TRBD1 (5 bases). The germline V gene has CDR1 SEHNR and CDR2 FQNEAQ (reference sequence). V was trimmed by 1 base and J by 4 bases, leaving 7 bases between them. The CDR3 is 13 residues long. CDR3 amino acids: CASSLVGAETQYF. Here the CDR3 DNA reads TGTGCCAGCAGCTTAGTAGGGGCAGAGACCCAGTACTTC. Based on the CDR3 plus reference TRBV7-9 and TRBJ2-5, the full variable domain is DTGVSQNPRHKITKRGQNVTFRCDPISEHNRLYWYRQTLGQGPEFLTYFQNEAQLEKSRLLSDRFSAERPKGSFSTLEIQRTEQGDSAMYLCASSLVGAETQYFGPGTRLLVL.

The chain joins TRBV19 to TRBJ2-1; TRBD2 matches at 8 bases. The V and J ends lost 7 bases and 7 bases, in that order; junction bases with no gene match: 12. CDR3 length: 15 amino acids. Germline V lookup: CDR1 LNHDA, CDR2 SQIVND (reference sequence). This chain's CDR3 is CASTGERGRNNEQFF. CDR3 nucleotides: TGTGCCAGTACCGGAGAGCGGGGGAGAAATAATGAGCAGTTCTTC.

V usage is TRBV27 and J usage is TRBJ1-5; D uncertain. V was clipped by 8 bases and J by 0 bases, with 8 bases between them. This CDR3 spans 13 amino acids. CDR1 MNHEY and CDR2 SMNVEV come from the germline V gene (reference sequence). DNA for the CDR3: TGTGCCAGCCGGAGGTATAGCAATCAGCCCCAGCATTTT. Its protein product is CASRRYSNQPQHF.

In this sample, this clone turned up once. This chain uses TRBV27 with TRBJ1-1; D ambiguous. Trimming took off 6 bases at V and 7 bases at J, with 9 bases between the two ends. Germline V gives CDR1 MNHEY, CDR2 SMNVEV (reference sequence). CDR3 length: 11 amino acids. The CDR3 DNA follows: TGTGCCAGCAGCCTAGGCCGTGAAGCTTTCTTT. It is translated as CASSLGREAFF.

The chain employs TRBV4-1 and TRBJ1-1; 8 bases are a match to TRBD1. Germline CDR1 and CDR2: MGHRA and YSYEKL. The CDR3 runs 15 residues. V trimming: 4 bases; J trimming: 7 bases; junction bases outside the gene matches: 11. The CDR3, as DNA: TGCGCCAGCAGCCTAAGAGTAGGACAGGGCTTTGAAGCTTTCTTT. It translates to CASSLRVGQGFEAFF.